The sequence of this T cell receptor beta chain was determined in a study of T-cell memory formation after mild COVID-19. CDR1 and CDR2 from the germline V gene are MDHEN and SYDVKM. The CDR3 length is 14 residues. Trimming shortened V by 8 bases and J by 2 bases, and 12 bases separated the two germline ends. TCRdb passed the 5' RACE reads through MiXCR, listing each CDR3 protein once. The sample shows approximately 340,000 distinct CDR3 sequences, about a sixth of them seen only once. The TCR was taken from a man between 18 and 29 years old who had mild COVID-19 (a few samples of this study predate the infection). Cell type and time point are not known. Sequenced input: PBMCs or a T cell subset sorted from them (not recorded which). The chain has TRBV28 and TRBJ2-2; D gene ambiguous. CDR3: CASLEQSNTGELFF. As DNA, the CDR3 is TGTGCCAGCTTAGAACAGAGCAACACCGGGGAGCTGTTTTTT.